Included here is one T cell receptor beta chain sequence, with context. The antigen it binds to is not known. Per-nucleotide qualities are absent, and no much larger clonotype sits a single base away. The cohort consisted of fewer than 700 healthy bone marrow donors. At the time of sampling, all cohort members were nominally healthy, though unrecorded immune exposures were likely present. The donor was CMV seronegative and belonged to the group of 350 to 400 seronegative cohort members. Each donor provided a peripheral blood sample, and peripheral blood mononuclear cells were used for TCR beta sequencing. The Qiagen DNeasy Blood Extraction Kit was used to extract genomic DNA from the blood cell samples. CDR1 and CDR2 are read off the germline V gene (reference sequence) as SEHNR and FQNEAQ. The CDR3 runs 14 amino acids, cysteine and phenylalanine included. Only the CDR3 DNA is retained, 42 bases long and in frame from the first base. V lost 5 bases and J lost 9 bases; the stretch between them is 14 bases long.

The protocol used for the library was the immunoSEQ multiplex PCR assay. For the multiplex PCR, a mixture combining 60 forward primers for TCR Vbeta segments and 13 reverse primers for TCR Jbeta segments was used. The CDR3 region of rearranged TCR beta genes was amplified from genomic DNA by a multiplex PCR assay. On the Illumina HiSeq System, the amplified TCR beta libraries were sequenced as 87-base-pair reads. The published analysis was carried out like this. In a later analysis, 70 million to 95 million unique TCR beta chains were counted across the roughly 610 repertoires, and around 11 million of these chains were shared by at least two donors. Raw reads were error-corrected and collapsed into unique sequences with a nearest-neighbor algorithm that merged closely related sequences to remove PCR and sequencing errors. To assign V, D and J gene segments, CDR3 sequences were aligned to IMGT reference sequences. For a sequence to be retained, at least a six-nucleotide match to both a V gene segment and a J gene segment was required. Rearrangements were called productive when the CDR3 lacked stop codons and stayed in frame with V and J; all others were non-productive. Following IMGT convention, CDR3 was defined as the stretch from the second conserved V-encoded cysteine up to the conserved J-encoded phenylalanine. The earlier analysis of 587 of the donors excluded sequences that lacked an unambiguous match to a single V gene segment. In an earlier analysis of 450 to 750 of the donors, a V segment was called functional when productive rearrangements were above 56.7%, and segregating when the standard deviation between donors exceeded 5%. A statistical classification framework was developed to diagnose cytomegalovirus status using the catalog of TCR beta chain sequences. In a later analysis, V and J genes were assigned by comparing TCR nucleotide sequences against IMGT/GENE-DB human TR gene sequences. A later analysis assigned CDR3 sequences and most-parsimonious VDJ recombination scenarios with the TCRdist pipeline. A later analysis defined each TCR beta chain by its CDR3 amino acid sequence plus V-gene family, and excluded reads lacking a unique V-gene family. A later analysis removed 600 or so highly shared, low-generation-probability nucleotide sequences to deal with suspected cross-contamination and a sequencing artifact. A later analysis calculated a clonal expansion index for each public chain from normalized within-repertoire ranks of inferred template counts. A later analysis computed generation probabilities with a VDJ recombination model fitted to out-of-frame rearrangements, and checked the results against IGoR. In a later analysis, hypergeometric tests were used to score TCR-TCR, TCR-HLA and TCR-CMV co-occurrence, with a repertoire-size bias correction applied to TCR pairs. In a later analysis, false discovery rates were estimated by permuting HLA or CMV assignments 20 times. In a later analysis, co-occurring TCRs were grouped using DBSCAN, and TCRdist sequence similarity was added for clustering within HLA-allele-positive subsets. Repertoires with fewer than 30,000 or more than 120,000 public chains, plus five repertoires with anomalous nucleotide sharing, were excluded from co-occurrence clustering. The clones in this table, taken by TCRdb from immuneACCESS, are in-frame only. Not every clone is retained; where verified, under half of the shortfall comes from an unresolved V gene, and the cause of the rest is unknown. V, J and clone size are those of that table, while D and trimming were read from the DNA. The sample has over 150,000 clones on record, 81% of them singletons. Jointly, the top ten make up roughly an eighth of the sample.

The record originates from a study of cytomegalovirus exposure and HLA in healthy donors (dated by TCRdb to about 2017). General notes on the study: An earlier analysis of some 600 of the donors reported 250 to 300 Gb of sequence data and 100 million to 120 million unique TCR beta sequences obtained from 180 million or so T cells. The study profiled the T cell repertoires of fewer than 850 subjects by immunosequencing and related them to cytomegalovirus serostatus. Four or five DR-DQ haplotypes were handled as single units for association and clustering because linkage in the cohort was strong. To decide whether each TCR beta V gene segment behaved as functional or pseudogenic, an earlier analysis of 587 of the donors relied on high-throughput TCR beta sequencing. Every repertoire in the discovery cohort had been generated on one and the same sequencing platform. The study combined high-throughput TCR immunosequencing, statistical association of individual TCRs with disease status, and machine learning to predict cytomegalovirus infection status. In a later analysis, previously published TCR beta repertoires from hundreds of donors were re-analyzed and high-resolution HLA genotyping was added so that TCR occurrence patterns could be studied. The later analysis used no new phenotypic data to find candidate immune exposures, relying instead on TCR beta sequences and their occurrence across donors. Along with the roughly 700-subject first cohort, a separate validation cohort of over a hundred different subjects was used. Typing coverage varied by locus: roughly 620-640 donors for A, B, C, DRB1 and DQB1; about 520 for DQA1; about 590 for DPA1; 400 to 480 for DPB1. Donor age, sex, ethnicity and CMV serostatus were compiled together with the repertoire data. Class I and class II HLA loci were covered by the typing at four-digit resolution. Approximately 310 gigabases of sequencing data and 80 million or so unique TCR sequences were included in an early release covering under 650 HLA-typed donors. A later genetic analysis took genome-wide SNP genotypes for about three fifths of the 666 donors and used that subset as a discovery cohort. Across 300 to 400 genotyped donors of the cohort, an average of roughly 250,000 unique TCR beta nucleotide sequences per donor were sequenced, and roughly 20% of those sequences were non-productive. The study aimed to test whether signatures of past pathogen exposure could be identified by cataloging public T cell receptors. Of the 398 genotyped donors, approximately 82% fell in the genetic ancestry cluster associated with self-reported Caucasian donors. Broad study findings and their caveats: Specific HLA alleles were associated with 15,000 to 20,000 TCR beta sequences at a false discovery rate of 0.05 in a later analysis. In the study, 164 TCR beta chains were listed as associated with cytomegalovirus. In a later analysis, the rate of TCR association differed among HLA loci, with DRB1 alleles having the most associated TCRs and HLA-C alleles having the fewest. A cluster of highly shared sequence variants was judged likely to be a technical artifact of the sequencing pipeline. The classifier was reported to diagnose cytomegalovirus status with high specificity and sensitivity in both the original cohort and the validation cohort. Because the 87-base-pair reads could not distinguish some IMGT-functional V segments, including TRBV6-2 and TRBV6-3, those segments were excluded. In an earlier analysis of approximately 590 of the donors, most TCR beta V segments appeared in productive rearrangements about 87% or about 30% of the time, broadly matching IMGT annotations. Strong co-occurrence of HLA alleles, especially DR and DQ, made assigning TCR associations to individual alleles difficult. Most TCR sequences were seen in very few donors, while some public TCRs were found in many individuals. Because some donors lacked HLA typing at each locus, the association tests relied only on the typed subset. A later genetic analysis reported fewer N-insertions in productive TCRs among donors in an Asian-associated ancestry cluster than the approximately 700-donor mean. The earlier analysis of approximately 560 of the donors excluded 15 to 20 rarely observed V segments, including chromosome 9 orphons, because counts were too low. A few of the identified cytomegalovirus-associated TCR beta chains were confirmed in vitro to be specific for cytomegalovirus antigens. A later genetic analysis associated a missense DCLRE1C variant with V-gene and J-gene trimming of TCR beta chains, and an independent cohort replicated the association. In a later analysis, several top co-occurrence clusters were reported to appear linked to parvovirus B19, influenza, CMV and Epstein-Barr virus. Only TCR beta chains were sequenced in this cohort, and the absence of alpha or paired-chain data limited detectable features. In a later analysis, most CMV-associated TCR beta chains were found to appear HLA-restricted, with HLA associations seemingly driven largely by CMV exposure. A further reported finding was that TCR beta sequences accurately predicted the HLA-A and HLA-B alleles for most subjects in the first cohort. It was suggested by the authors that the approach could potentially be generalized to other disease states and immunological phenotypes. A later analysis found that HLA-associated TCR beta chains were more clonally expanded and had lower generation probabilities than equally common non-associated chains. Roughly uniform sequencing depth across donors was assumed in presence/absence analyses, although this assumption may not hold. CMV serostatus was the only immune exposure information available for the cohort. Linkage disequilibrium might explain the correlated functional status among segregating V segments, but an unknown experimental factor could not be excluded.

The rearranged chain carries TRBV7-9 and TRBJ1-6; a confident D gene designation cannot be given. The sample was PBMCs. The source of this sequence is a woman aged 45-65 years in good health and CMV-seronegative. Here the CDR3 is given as CASSVPRAGSPLHF. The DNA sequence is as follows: TGTGCCAGCAGCGTACCCCGAGCTGGTTCACCCCTCCACTTT.